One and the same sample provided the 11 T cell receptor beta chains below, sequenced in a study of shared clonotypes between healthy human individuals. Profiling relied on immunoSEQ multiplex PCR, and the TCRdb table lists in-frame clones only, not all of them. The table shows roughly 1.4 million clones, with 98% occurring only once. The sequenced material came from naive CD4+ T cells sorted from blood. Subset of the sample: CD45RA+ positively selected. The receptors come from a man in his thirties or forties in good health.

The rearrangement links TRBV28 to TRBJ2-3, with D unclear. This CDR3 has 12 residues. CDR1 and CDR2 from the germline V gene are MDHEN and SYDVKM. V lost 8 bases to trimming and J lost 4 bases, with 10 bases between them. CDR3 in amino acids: CASHGTADTQYF. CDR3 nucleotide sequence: TGTGCCAGCCATGGCACGGCAGATACGCAGTATTTT.

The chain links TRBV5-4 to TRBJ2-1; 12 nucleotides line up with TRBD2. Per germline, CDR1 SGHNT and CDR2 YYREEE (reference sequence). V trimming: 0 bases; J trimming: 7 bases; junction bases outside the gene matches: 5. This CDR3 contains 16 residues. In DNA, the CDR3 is TGTGCCAGCAGCTTGGACCTAGCGGGAGGGCGGAATGAGCAGTTCTTC. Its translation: CASSLDLAGGRNEQFF.

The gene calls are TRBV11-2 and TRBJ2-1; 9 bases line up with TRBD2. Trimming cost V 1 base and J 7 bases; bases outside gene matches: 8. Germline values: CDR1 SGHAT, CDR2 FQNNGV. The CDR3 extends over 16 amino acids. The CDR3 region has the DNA TGTGCCAGCAGCTTAGGGCGCGGGACTAGCCAAAATGAGCAGTTCTTC. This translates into CASSLGRGTSQNEQFF. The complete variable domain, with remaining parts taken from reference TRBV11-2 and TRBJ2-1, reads EAGVAQSPRYKIIEKRQSVAFWCNPISGHATLYWYQQILGQGPKLLIQFQNNGVVDDSQLPKDRFSAERLKGVDSTLKIQPAKLEDSAVYLCASSLGRGTSQNEQFFGPGTRLTVL.

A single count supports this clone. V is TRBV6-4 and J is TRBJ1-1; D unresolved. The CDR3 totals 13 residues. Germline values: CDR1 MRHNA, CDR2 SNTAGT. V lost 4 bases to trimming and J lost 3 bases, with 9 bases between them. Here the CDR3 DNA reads TGTGCCAGCAGTGTCGATTTTGACACTGAAGCTTTCTTT. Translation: CASSVDFDTEAFF.

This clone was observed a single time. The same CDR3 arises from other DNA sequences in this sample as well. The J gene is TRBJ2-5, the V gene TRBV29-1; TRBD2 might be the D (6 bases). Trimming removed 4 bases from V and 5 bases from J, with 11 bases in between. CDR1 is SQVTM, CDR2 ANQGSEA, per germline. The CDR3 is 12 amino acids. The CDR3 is CSVGTGGETQYF. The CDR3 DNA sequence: TGCAGCGTTGGGACTGGAGGGGAGACCCAGTACTTC.

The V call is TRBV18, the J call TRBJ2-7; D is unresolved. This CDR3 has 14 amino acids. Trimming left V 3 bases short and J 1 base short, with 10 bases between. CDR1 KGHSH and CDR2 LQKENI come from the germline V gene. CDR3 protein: CASSPLHPSYEQYF. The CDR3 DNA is TGTGCCAGCTCACCCCTGCACCCATCCTACGAGCAGTACTTC.

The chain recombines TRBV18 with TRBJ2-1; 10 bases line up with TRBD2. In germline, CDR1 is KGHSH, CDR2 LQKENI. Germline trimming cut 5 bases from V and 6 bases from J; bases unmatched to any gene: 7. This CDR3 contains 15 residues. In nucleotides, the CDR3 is TGTGCCAGCTCAAGTCCGGGACTAGCGTCCAATGAGCAGTTCTTC. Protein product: CASSSPGLASNEQFF. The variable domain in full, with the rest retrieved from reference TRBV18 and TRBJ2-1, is NAGVMQNPRHLVRRRGQEARLRCSPMKGHSHVYWYRQLPEEGLKFMVYLQKENIIDESGMPKERFSAEFPKEGPSILRIQQVVRGDSAAYFCASSSPGLASNEQFFGPGTRLTVL.

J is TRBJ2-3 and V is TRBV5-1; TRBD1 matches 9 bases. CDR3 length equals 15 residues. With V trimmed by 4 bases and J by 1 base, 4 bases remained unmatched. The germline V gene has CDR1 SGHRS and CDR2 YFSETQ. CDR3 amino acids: CASSVDRGRTDTQYF. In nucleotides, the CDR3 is TGCGCCAGCAGCGTGGACAGGGGCCGCACAGATACGCAGTATTTT.

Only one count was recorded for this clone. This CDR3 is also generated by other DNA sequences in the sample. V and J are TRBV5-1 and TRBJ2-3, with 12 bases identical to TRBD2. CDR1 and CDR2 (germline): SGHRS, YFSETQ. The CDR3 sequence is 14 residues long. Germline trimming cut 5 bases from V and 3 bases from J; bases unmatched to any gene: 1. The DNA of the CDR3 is TGCGCCAGCAGACTAGCGGGAGGTACAGATACGCAGTATTTT. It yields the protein CASRLAGGTDTQYF.

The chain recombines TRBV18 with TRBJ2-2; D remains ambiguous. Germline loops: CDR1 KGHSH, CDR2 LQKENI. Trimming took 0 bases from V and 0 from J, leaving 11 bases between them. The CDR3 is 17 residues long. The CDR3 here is CASSPPTQHSNTGELFF. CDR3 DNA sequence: TGTGCCAGCTCACCACCGACCCAACATTCGAACACCGGGGAGCTGTTTTTT.

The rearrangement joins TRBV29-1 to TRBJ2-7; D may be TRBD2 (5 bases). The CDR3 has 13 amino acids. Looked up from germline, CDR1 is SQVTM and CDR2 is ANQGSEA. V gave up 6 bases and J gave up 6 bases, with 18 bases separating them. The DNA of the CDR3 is TGCAGCGTGGTAAAGGACTCGTCGAGCGAGCAGTACTTC. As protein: CSVVKDSSSEQYF.